What follows is one T cell receptor (beta chain) and its context. Its matching antigen is unknown. The sample belongs to a study of shared clonotypes between healthy human individuals. Whole-study results and caveats: An effect of sequencing depth on clonotype sharing among donors was expected.

This CDR3 is 13 amino acids long. Trimming removed 6 bases at V and 0 bases at J, with 7 bases between. The germline V gene encodes CDR1 SNHLY and CDR2 FYNNEI. Sequencing was performed with immunoSEQ multiplex PCR; in TCRdb, only in-frame clones are kept and a portion is missing. The sample shows fewer than 2.5 million clones, approximately 93% of them seen only once. Sequenced input: naive CD4+ T cells from PBMCs. This sample's subset: CD45RA+ positively selected. This chain links TRBV2 with TRBJ2-3; D is unresolved. This receptor was identified in a man between 18 and 35 years old in good health. Some clones in this sample may be carry-over from other donors' samples. The CDR3 coding sequence is TGTGCCAGCAGCCGAGAAAGCACAGATACGCAGTATTTT. This gives the protein CASSRESTDTQYF. Together with reference TRBV2 and TRBJ2-3, the CDR3 gives the full variable domain: EPEVTQTPSHQVTQMGQEVILRCVPISNHLYFYWYRQILGQKVEFLVSFYNNEISEKSEIFDDQFSVERPDGSNFTLKIRSTKLEDSAMYFCASSRESTDTQYFGPGTRLTVL.